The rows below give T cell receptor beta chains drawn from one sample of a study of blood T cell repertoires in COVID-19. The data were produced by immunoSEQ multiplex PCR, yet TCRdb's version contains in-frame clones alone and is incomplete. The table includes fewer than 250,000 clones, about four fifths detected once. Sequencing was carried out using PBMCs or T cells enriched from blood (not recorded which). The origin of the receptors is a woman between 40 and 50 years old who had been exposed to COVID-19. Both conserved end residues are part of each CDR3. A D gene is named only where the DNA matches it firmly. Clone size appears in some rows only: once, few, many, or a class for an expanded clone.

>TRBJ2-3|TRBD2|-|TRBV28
TGTGCCACAGCAGGGAGGCCGGGACTAAGCACAGATACGCAGTATTTT
CATAGRPGLSTDTQYF
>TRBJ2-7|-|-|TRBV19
TGTGCCAGTAGTATAAAGAGGGGGAGCTCCTACGAGCAGTACTTC
CASSIKRGSSYEQYF
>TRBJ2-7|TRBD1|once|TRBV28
TGTGCCAGCAGTGTCGACAGGGCGGACGAGCAGTACTTC
CASSVDRADEQYF
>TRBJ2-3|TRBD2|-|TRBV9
TGTGCCAGCAGCGCCAGAGGGGGGACTAGCGGCACAGATACGCAGTATTTT
CASSARGGTSGTDTQYF
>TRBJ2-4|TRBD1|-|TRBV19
TGTGCCAGTAAGGGGTACTTTTTTGGACAGGGAGAATTCAAAAACATTCAGTACTTC
CASKGYFFGQGEFKNIQYF
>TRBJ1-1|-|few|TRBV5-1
TGCGCCAGCAGCTTGCGCCGAGGCACTGAAGCTTTCTTT
CASSLRRGTEAFF
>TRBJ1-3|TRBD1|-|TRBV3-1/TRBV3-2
TGTGCCAGCAGCCAACGCAGGGGGCAGGTCGGAAACACCATATATTTT
CASSQRRGQVGNTIYF
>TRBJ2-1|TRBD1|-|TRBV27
TGTGCCAGCAGTCCCGGGACAGGGGTCTACAATGAGCAGTTCTTC
CASSPGTGVYNEQFF
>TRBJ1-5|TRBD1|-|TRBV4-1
TGCGCCAGCAGCCAAGGGACAGGGGGAAGCAATCAGCCCCAGCATTTT
CASSQGTGGSNQPQHF
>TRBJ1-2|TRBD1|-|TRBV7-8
TGTGCCAGCAGCTCCCGGACAGGGGCTAACTATGGCTACACCTTC
CASSSRTGANYGYTF
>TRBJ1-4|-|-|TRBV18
TGTGCCAGCTCATGGGGCAGGGGTGATGAAAAACTGTTTTTT
CASSWGRGDEKLFF
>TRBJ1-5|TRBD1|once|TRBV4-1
TGCGCCAGCAGCCAGGACAGGGGGCTCGGTCAGCCCCAGCATTTT
CASSQDRGLGQPQHF
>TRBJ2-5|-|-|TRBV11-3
TGTGCCAGCAGCGGCCGACAGGACAAACGGGAGACCCAGTACTTC
CASSGRQDKRETQYF
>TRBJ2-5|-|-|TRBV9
TGTGCCAGCAGCGGTGGGGCGGGGTTGACTCAAGAGACCCAGTACTTC
CASSGGAGLTQETQYF
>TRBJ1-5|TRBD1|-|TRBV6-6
TGTGCCAGTACAGGGGGCAATCAGCCCCAGCATTTT
CASTGGNQPQHF